This TCR beta chain was obtained from a study of TIL therapy for anti-PD-1-resistant metastatic lung cancer. At the level of the study: Median tumor PD-L1 proportion score was roughly 6%.

In regard to this clone: Antigen unknown.

The immunoSEQ assay was v3. Generated by immunoSEQ multiplex PCR, the TCRdb table keeps only in-frame clones and is missing some. In the table there are 50,000 to 60,000 clones, around 64% of which are singletons. As for time point: pre-treatment sample, taken before nivolumab and TIL therapy. The tumor samples were excised metastases, mostly pleural nodules or supraclavicular lymph nodes. Findings of the study overall: Compared with baseline intratumoral T cells, expanded TIL cultures were more clonal and less diverse (approximately 6% vs 31%).

CDR1 and CDR2 (germline): SGDLS, YYNGEE. The CDR3 has 15 amino acids. V was pared by 0 bases and J by 2 bases, with 10 bases between. The input for sequencing was tumor tissue, taken at baseline. The chain uses TRBV9 and TRBJ2-3, with D hard to call. The TCR was taken from a person between 25 and 79 years old with non-small cell lung cancer. The DNA for the CDR3 is TGTGCCAGCAGCGTAGCCCCTAGATACACAGATACGCAGTATTTT. The encoded protein is CASSVAPRYTDTQYF.